Described below is a single T cell receptor beta chain sequence and its context. This clonotype was recorded at least ten times. This clone's antigen is unknown. No much larger clonotype is one base removed from it; base qualities were not supplied. This sample stems from a study of CD8+CD57+ T cells in acquired aplastic anemia (dated by TCRdb to the late 2010s). Background on the whole study: On average, sorted CD4+ and CD8+ cells yielded around 3.5 ug of extracted DNA, with a range of roughly 0.18 to 30 ug. For healthy donor samples, the average read count was about 10 million for CD4+ cells and roughly 12 million for CD8+ cells. General findings and caveats noted by the study authors: No significant difference in CD8+ Simpson's diversity was found between patients and healthy controls (P=0.060). Twenty-nine CD8+ CDR3 sequences were found to be shared between patients and controls, but these sequences appeared to be highly expressed in patients and within the immunodominant clones of the patients.

Genomic DNA was used as template for profiling of TCR beta VDJ combinations and CDR3 sequences. TCR repertoire sequencing was run on an Illumina HiSeq 2000. The paper's data handling went like this. Repertoires were assessed using TRBV/TRBJ rearrangement plots, CDR3 size and DJ length profiles, and Simpson's diversity index. The most abundant DNA sequence in the deep sequencing data was defined as the immunodominant clone. CDR3 amino acid sequences were checked for sharing between subjects and were compared against published repertoires and the VDJdb database. The raw public reads went through TCRdb reprocessing: fastp at Q25, MiXCR clone calling, in-frame beta chains kept. CDR3 protein duplicates are merged, each entry listing the most common genes and DNA. The V and J calls follow TCRdb's processing rather than the paper's. The sample table contains under 250,000 distinct CDR3 sequences; only one count was recorded for roughly 35% of them. Jointly, the top ten make up roughly 1.1% of the sample.

In this study, sorted CD4+ and CD8+ T cells from the blood of healthy subjects and of severe aplastic anemia patients had their TCR repertoires deep-sequenced. Ficoll-Paque density gradient centrifugation was used to isolate peripheral blood mononuclear cells. CD4+ and CD8+ T cells were sorted by FACS or magnetic beads before DNA extraction. The CDR1 and CDR2 encoded by the germline V gene are SNHLY and FYNNEI. The CDR3, cysteine through phenylalanine, is 14 amino acids long. Kept here is only the CDR3 DNA, which spans 42 bases and is read in frame from base 1. V sheds 8 bases and J sheds 3 bases, leaving 14 bases between their ends.

The sample consisted of sorted CD4+, CD8+, or CD8+CD57+ T cells (not recorded which) from PBMCs. The sequence links TRBV2 to TRBJ1-5; a weak D assignment points to TRBD1 (5 bases agree). The origin of this receptor is a human donor in good health, serving as a control. The DNA reads TGTGCCAGCGGGGGGGGACCACTCAATCAGCCCCAGCATTTT. The translation is CASGGGPLNQPQHF.